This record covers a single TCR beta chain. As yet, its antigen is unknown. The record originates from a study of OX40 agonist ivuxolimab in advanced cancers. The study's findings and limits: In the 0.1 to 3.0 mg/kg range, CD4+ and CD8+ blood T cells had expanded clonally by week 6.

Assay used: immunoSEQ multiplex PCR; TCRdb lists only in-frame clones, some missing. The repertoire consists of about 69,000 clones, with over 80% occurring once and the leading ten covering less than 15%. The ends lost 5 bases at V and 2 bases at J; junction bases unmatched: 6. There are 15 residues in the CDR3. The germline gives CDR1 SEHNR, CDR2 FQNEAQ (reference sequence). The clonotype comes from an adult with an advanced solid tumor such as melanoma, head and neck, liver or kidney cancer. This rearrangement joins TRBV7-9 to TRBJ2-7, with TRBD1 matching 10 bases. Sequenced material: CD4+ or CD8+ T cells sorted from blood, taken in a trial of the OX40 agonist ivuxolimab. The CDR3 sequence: CASSPPGQGTYEQYF. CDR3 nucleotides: TGTGCCAGCAGCCCTCCGGGACAGGGGACCTACGAGCAGTACTTC. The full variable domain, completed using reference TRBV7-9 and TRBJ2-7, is DTGVSQNPRHKITKRGQNVTFRCDPISEHNRLYWYRQTLGQGPEFLTYFQNEAQLEKSRLLSDRFSAERPKGSFSTLEIQRTEQGDSAMYLCASSPPGQGTYEQYFGPGTRLTVT.